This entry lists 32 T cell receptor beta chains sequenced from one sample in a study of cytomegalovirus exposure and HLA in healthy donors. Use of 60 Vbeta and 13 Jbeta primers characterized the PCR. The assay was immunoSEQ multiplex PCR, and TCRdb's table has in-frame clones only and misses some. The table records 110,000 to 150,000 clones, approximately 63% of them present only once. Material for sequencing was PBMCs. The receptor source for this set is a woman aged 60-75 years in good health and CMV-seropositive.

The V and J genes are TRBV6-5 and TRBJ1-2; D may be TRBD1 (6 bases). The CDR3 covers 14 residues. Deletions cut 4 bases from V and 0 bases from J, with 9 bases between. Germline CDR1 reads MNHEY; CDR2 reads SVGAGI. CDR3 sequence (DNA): TGTGCCAGCAGTTTCACAGGGACTAACTATGGCTACACCTTC. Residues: CASSFTGTNYGYTF.

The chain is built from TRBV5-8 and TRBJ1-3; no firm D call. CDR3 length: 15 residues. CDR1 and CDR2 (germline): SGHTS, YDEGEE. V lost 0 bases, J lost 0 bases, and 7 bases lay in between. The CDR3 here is CASSLGLFSGNTIYF. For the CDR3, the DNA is TGTGCCAGCAGCTTGGGACTATTCTCTGGAAACACCATATATTTT. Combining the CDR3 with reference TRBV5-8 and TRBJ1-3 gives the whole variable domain EAGVTQSPTHLIKTRGQQATLRCSPISGHTSVYWYQQALGLGLQFLLWYDEGEERNRGNFPPRFSGRQFPNYSSELNVNALELEDSALYLCASSLGLFSGNTIYFGEGSWLTVV.

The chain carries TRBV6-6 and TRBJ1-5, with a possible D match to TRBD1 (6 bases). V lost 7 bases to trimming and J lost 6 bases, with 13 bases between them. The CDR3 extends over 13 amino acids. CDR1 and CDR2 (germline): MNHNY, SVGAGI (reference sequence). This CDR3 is CASTSQGIQPQHF. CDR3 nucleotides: TGTGCCAGCACCTCCCAGGGGATTCAGCCCCAGCATTTT.

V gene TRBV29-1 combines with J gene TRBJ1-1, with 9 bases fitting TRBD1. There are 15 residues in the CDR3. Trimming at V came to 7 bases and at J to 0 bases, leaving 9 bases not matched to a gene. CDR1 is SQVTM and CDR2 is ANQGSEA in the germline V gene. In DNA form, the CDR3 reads TGCAGCGGGCAACCGGGACAGGGAATGAACACTGAAGCTTTCTTT. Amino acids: CSGQPGQGMNTEAFF.

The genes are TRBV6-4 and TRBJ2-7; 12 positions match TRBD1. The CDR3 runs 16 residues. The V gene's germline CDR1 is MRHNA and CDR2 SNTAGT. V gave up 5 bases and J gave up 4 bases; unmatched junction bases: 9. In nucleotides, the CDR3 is TGTGCCAGCAGTACCCACTCGGGACAGGGGGCTTACGAGCAGTACTTC. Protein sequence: CASSTHSGQGAYEQYF.

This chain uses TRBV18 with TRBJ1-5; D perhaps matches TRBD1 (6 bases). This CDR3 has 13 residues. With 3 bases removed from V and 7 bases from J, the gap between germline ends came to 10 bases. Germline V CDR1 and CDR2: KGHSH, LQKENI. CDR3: CASSPIQGQPQHF. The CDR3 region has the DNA TGTGCCAGCTCACCCATACAGGGCCAGCCCCAGCATTTT.

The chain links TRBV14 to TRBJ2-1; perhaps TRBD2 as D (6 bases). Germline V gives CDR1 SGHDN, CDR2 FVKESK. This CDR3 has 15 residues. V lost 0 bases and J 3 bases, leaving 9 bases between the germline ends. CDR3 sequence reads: CASSQDSGYYNEQFF. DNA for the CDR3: TGTGCCAGCAGCCAAGATAGCGGATACTACAATGAGCAGTTCTTC.

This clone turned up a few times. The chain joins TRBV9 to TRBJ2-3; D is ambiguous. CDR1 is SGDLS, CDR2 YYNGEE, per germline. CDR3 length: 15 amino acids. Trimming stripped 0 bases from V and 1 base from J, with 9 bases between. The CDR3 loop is CASSVVDRGTDTQYF. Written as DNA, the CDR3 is TGTGCCAGCAGCGTAGTCGACCGGGGCACAGATACGCAGTATTTT.

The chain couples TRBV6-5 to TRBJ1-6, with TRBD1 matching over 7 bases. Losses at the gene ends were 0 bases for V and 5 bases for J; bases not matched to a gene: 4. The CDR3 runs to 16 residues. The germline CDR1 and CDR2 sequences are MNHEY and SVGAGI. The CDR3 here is CASSYSSQGDNSPLHF. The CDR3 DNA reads TGTGCCAGCAGTTACTCGAGTCAGGGGGATAATTCACCCCTCCACTTT.

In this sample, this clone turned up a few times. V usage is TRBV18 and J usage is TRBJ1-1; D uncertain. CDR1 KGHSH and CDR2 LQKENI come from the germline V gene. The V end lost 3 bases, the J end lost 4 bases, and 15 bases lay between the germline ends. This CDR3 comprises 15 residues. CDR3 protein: CASSPRKGETTEAFF. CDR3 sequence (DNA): TGTGCCAGCTCACCCAGGAAGGGAGAGACCACTGAAGCTTTCTTT.

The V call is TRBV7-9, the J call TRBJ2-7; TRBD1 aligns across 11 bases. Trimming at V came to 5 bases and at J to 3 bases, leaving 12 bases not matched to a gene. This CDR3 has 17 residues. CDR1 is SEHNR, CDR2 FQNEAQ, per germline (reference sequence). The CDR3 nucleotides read TGTGCCAGCAGCCGGACAGGGGGCGCGGGAGGGAGCTACGAGCAGTACTTC. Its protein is CASSRTGGAGGSYEQYF.

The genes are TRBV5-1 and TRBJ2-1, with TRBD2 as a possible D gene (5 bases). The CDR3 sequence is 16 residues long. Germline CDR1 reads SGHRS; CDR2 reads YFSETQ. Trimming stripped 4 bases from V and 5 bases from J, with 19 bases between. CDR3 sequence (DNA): TGCGCCAGCAGCCCCGGTACCCAGCGGAGCAACAATGAGCAGTTCTTC. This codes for CASSPGTQRSNNEQFF.

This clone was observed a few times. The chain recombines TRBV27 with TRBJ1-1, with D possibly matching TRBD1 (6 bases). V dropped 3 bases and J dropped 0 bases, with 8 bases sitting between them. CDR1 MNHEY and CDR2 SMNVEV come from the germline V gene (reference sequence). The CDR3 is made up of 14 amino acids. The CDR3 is CASSLGHMNTEAFF. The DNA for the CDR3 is TGTGCCAGCAGTTTGGGACATATGAACACTGAAGCTTTCTTT.

CDR3 DNA sequence: TGTGCCAGCAGCGTAGGACCCCCGGGACAGGGAGTAGCTAACTATGGCTACACCTTC. This gives the protein CASSVGPPGQGVANYGYTF. V usage is TRBV9 and J usage is TRBJ1-2; TRBD1 agrees at 9 bases. Germline CDR1 reads SGDLS; CDR2 reads YYNGEE. Germline trimming cut 0 bases from V and 0 bases from J; bases unmatched to any gene: 12. This CDR3 is built from 19 residues.

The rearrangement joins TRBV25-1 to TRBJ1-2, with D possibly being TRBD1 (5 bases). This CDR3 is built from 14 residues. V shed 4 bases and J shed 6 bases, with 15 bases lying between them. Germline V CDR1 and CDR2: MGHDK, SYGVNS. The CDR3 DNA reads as TGTGCCAGCAGTGGGGGGGGTCAAATTGATGGCTACACCTTC. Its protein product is CASSGGGQIDGYTF.

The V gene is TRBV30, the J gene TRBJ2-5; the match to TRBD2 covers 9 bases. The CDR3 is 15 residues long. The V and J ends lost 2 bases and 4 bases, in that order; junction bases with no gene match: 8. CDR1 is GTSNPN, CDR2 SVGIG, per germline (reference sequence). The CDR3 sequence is CAWSPGVAGAETQYF. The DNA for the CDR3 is TGTGCCTGGAGTCCCGGGGTAGCGGGAGCAGAGACCCAGTACTTC.

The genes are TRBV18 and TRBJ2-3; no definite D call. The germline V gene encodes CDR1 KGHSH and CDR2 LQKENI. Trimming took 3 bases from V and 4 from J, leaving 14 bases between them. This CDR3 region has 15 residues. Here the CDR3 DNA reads TGTGCCAGCTCACCTAGTGTAAAGTTCCCAGATACGCAGTATTTT. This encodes CASSPSVKFPDTQYF.

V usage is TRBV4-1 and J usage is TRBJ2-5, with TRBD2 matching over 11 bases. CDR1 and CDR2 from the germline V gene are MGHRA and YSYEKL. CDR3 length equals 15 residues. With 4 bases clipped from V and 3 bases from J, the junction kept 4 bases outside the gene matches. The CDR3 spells CASSLGTSGEETQYF. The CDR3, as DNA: TGCGCCAGCAGCCTGGGGACTAGCGGAGAAGAGACCCAGTACTTC.

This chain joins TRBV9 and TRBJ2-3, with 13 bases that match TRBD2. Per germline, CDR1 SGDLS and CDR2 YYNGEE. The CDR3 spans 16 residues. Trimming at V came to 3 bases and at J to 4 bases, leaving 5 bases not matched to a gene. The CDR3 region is CASSGTSGRVADTQYF. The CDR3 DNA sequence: TGTGCCAGCAGCGGAACTAGCGGGAGGGTCGCAGATACGCAGTATTTT.

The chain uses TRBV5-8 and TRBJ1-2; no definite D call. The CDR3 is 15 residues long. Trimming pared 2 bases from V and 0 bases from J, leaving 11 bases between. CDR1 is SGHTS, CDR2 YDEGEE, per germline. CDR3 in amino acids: CASSFVTETNYGYTF. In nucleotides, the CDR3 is TGTGCCAGCAGCTTCGTCACGGAGACTAACTATGGCTACACCTTC.

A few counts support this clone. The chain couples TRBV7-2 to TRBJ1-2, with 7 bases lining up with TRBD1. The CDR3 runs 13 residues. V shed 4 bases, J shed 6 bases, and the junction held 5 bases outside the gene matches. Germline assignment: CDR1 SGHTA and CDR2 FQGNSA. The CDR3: CASSSARGDGYTF. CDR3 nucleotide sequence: TGTGCCAGCAGCTCCGCCAGGGGGGATGGCTACACCTTC.

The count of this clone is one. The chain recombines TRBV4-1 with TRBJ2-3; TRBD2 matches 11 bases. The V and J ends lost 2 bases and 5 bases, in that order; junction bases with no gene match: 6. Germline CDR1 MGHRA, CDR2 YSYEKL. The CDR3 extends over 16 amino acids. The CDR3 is CASSQRLAGTIDTQYF. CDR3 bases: TGCGCCAGCAGCCAACGACTAGCGGGAACCATAGATACGCAGTATTTT.

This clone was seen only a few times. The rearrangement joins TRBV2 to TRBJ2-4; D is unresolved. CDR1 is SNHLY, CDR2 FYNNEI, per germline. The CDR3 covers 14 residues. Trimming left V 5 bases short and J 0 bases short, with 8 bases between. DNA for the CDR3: TGTGCCAGCAGTTCGACTCTAGCCAAAAACATTCAGTACTTC. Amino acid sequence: CASSSTLAKNIQYF.

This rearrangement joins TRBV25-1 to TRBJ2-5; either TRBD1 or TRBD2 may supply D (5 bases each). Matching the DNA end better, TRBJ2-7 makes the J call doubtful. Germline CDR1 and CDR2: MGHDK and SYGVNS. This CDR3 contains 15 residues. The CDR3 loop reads CASSAPLRGDYEQYF. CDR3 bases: TGTGCCAGCAGTGCACCTTTGAGAGGGGACTACGAGCAGTACTTC.

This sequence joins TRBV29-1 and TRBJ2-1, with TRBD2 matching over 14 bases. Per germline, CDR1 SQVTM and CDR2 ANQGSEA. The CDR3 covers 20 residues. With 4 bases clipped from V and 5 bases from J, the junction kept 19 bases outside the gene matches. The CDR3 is CSVGPKTGTSGSALHNEQFF. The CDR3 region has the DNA TGCAGCGTTGGGCCCAAAACCGGGACTAGCGGGAGTGCCCTACACAATGAGCAGTTCTTC.

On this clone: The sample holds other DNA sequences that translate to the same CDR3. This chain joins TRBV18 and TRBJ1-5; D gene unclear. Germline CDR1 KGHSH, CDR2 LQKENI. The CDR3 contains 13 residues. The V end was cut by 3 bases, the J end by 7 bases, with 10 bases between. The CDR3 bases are TGTGCCAGCTCACCCGGGAGGAACCAGCCCCAGCATTTT. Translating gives CASSPGRNQPQHF. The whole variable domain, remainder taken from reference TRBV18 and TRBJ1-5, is NAGVMQNPRHLVRRRGQEARLRCSPMKGHSHVYWYRQLPEEGLKFMVYLQKENIIDESGMPKERFSAEFPKEGPSILRIQQVVRGDSAAYFCASSPGRNQPQHFGDGTRLSIL.

The CDR3, as DNA: TGTGCCAGCAGCGTGGGGGGGTACACCGGGGAGCTGTTTTTT. Its protein product is CASSVGGYTGELFF. The V call is TRBV6-5, the J call TRBJ2-2; TRBD2 aligns across 7 bases. J was trimmed by 3 bases and V by 6 bases; bases with no gene match: 4. Germline V gene sequence: CDR1 MNHEY, CDR2 SVGAGI. This CDR3 spans 14 amino acids.

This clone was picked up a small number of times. The CDR3 loop reads CASSPNGNYGYTF. In DNA form, the CDR3 reads TGTGCCAGCAGTCCTAACGGGAACTATGGCTACACCTTC. The chain has TRBV6-5 and TRBJ1-2; D gene unclear. This CDR3 has 13 residues. V was pared by 5 bases and J by 2 bases, with 9 bases between. Germline lookup yields CDR1 MNHEY and CDR2 SVGAGI.

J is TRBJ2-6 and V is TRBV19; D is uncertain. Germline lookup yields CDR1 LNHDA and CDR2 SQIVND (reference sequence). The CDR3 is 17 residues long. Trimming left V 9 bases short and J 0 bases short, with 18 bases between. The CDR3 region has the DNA TGTGCCAGCAGAGTTGGGCAGGCACTCTCTGGGGCCAACGTCCTGACTTTC. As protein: CASRVGQALSGANVLTF.

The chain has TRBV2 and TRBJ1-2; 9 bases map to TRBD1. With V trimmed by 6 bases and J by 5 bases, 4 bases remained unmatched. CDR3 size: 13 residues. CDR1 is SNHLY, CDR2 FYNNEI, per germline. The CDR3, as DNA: TGTGCCAGCAGGGACAGGGGACCTTATGGCTACACCTTC. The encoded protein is CASRDRGPYGYTF.

CDR3 sequence reads: CAIRQGENQPQHF. DNA for the CDR3: TGTGCCATCAGACAGGGAGAGAATCAGCCCCAGCATTTT. J is TRBJ1-5 and V is TRBV10-3; tentative D call: TRBD1 (6 bases). This CDR3 comprises 13 residues. Trimming took off 6 bases at V and 4 bases at J, with 10 bases between the two ends. The germline V gene has CDR1 ENHRY and CDR2 SYGVKD.

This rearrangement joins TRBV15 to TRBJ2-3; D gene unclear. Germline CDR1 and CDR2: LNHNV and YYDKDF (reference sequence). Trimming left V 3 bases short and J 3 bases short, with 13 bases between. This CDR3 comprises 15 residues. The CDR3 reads CATSRPRQQTDTQYF. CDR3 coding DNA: TGTGCCACCAGCAGGCCCCGACAACAGACAGATACGCAGTATTTT.